These 10 T cell receptor beta chains were all obtained from the same sample, sequenced in a study of blood T cell repertoires in COVID-19. The method was immunoSEQ multiplex PCR; TCRdb's version includes in-frame clones alone and lacks a portion of them. The sample consists of some 89,000 clones, about 86% of them appearing once. The sequenced sample consisted of peripheral blood. The receptors shown here come from a human donor in a cohort sampled during active COVID-19.

The V gene is TRBV6-2 or TRBV6-3, the J gene TRBJ1-4, with no clear D. The germline V and J ends were trimmed by 5 bases and 5 bases, with 12 bases remaining between them. The CDR3 sequence is 14 residues long. Germline values: CDR1 MNHEY, CDR2 SVGEGT. The CDR3 nucleotides are TGTGCCAGCAGTCAACGGTCGGGAAATGAAAAACTGTTTTTT. This gives the protein CASSQRSGNEKLFF.

The chain employs TRBV4-1 and TRBJ2-7; no clear D gene. The CDR3 is made up of 17 amino acids. V lost 0 bases and J 3 bases, leaving 18 bases between the germline ends. Per the germline V gene, CDR1 is MGHRA and CDR2 is YSYEKL. The CDR3 here is CASSQDPPIEASYEQYF. CDR3 coding DNA: TGCGCCAGCAGCCAAGATCCCCCCATTGAGGCAAGCTACGAGCAGTACTTC.

This rearrangement joins TRBV27 to TRBJ1-5; TRBD1 is a possible D gene (6 bases). The ends were cut back, 6 bases at V and 1 base at J, with 10 bases in the middle. CDR3 length equals 14 residues. Germline V gene data show CDR1 as MNHEY and CDR2 as SMNVEV (reference sequence). The CDR3 loop is CASSDGQSNQPQHF. The CDR3 bases are TGTGCCAGCAGCGATGGACAGAGCAATCAGCCCCAGCATTTT.

The chain uses TRBV29-1 and TRBJ1-5; 7 nucleotides align to TRBD1. The CDR3 has 13 residues. The V gene end was trimmed by 4 bases and the J gene end by 3 bases; junction bases not matched to a gene: 3. Per germline, CDR1 SQVTM and CDR2 ANQGSEA. CDR3 residues: CSVGDRSNQPQHF. CDR3 nucleotide sequence: TGCAGCGTTGGGGACAGATCCAATCAGCCCCAGCATTTT.

In this sample, this clone turned up once. The chain couples TRBV9 to TRBJ2-3; 9 bases are a match to TRBD2. CDR3 size: 15 residues. The ends lost 0 bases at V and 6 bases at J; junction bases unmatched: 5. Germline CDR1 SGDLS, CDR2 YYNGEE. The CDR3 DNA sequence: TGTGCCAGCAGCGTAGATCCAGCGGGGGGCGATACGCAGTATTTT. It specifies CASSVDPAGGDTQYF. Filled out from reference TRBV9 and TRBJ2-3, the complete variable domain reads DSGVTQTPKHLITATGQRVTLRCSPRSGDLSVYWYQQSLDQGLQFLIQYYNGEERAKGNILERFSAQQFPDLHSELNLSSLELGDSALYFCASSVDPAGGDTQYFGPGTRLTVL.

The chain carries TRBV3-1 (or the pseudogene TRBV3-2) and TRBJ2-7, with 7 bases that match TRBD2. Unmatched junction bases numbered 6, after V lost 4 bases and J lost 0 bases. The CDR3 spans 15 residues. Germline CDR1 and CDR2: LGHDT and YNNKEL (reference sequence). This CDR3 reads CASSRSGKGSYEQYF. CDR3 sequence (DNA): TGTGCCAGCAGCCGCAGCGGGAAGGGCTCCTACGAGCAGTACTTC.

The gene calls are TRBV19 and TRBJ2-7, with TRBD2 matching over 9 bases. Germline-derived CDR1 and CDR2 are LNHDA and SQIVND (reference sequence). V trimming: 4 bases; J trimming: 5 bases; junction bases outside the gene matches: 12. This CDR3 has 16 residues. CDR3 DNA sequence: TGTGCCAGTAGTAGGTCGTGGCGGGGGGGCCTCGACGAGCAGTACTTC. Translating it yields CASSRSWRGGLDEQYF. The variable domain in full, completed from reference TRBV19 and TRBJ2-7, reads DGGITQSPKYLFRKEGQNVTLSCEQNLNHDAMYWYRQDPGQGLRLIYYSQIVNDFQKGDIAEGYSVSREKKESFPLTVTSAQKNPTAFYLCASSRSWRGGLDEQYFGPGTRLTVT.

The CDR3 sequence: CAISAGTSGSYEQYF. The CDR3 nucleotides are TGTGCCATCAGCGCCGGGACTAGCGGGTCTTACGAGCAGTACTTC. This chain joins TRBV10-3 and TRBJ2-7, with 12 bases identical to TRBD2. J gave up 4 bases and V 6 bases, and 7 bases lay outside the gene matches. Per germline, CDR1 ENHRY and CDR2 SYGVKD. This CDR3 has 15 amino acids.

V gene TRBV5-4 combines with J gene TRBJ1-4, with 8 bases lining up with TRBD1. After removal of 4 bases from V and 3 bases from J, the junction contained 5 bases not matched to a gene. This CDR3 spans 15 amino acids. CDR1 is SGHNT and CDR2 is YYREEE in the germline V gene (reference sequence). The CDR3 region is CASSLRTGPNEKLFF. CDR3 coding DNA: TGTGCCAGCAGCCTCCGGACAGGGCCTAATGAAAAACTGTTTTTT.

This chain uses TRBV6-1 with TRBJ2-7; 8 nucleotides agree with TRBD1. Trimming at V came to 1 base and at J to 3 bases, leaving 14 bases not matched to a gene. The length of the CDR3 is 18 residues. Germline V gene data show CDR1 as MNHNS and CDR2 as SASEGT. The CDR3 reads CASSEDSRTGQRYYEQYF. The CDR3 nucleotides read TGTGCCAGCAGTGAAGACAGTCGGACAGGGCAACGCTACTACGAGCAGTACTTC.